This entry lists 15 T cell receptor beta chains sequenced from one sample in a study of memory CD4+ T cells and cytomegalovirus serostatus. Single viable CD3+CD4+CD8-CD45RO+ cells were sorted as the memory CD4+ T cells. TCRdb's copy holds only in-frame clones and misses some; the assay was immunoSEQ multiplex PCR. The sample lists some 35,000 clones; around 80% were seen once. Sequenced: memory CD4+ T cells from blood. The receptors here all came from an adult in good health and CMV-seropositive.

In DNA form, the CDR3 reads TGTGCCACCAGCAGAGGACAGGGCGGGGGGTATAGCAATCAGCCCCAGCATTTT. Its translation: CATSRGQGGGYSNQPQHF. This chain connects TRBV15 to TRBJ1-5, with 7 bases fitting TRBD1. Germline CDR1 LNHNV, CDR2 YYDKDF (reference sequence). The CDR3 sequence is 18 residues long. The trim removed 1 base at V and 0 bases at J, leaving 9 bases unmatched. The full variable domain, in which reference TRBV15 and TRBJ1-5 provide the parts outside the CDR3, is DAMVIQNPRYQVTQFGKPVTLSCSQTLNHNVMYWYQQKSSQAPKLLFHYYDKDFNNEADTPDNFQSRRPNTSFCFLDIRSPGLGDTAMYLCATSRGQGGGYSNQPQHFGDGTRLSIL.

The chain links TRBV18 to TRBJ2-1, with TRBD2 as a possible D gene (5 bases). The ends were cut back, 1 base at V and 4 bases at J, with 11 bases in the middle. This CDR3 is built from 15 residues. CDR1 and CDR2 from the germline V gene are KGHSH and LQKENI. CDR3 residues: CASSPRESLYNEQFF. The CDR3 nucleotides read TGTGCCAGCTCACCACGGGAGTCTTTGTACAATGAGCAGTTCTTC. Variable domain in full (rest from reference TRBV18 and TRBJ2-1): NAGVMQNPRHLVRRRGQEARLRCSPMKGHSHVYWYRQLPEEGLKFMVYLQKENIIDESGMPKERFSAEFPKEGPSILRIQQVVRGDSAAYFCASSPRESLYNEQFFGPGTRLTVL.

In its sample, this clone was seen a few times. The chain recombines TRBV18 with TRBJ1-1; no reliable D call. In germline, CDR1 is KGHSH, CDR2 LQKENI. V lost 4 bases and J 7 bases, leaving 16 bases between the germline ends. The CDR3 runs to 14 residues. The CDR3 nucleotides are TGTGCCAGCTCACGAGCTACAGCCCTAGGTGAAGCTTTCTTT. It encodes CASSRATALGEAFF.

The J gene is TRBJ1-5, the V gene TRBV5-6; D is uncertain. Trimming left V 5 bases short and J 9 bases short, with 15 bases between. Germline V gene lookup returns CDR1 SGHDT and CDR2 YYEEEE. The CDR3 length is 13 residues. The CDR3, as DNA: TGTGCCAGCAGTCTGGGGAGGGTCGGGCCCCAGCATTTT. Residues: CASSLGRVGPQHF. The full variable domain, rest sourced from reference TRBV5-6 and TRBJ1-5, is DAGVTQSPTHLIKTRGQQVTLRCSPKSGHDTVSWYQQALGQGPQFIFQYYEEEERQRGNFPDRFSGHQFPNYSSELNVNALLLGDSALYLCASSLGRVGPQHFGDGTRLSIL.

The chain employs TRBV19 and TRBJ2-1; the D is unclear. V was trimmed by 6 bases and J by 6 bases, leaving 9 bases between them. CDR1 LNHDA and CDR2 SQIVND come from the germline V gene (reference sequence). The CDR3 spans 12 residues. The DNA of the CDR3 is TGTGCCAGTAGCCAGACATCCAATGAGCAGTTCTTC. Its translation: CASSQTSNEQFF. The full variable domain, rest sourced from reference TRBV19 and TRBJ2-1, is DGGITQSPKYLFRKEGQNVTLSCEQNLNHDAMYWYRQDPGQGLRLIYYSQIVNDFQKGDIAEGYSVSREKKESFPLTVTSAQKNPTAFYLCASSQTSNEQFFGPGTRLTVL.

V usage is TRBV29-1 and J usage is TRBJ2-1; 9 nucleotides align to TRBD1. From germline, CDR1 is SQVTM and CDR2 ANQGSEA. The CDR3 spans 10 residues. V dropped 7 bases and J dropped 9; count of bases not matched to a gene: 1. CDR3 protein: CSGGQGEQFF. The DNA for the CDR3 is TGCAGCGGGGGACAGGGTGAGCAGTTCTTC.

This sequence joins TRBV5-6 and TRBJ2-1; D ambiguous. The V end lost 6 bases, the J end lost 8 bases, and 24 bases lay between the germline ends. This CDR3 has 16 residues. CDR1 is SGHDT and CDR2 is YYEEEE in the germline V gene. CDR3 coding DNA: TGTGCCAGCACCACCCTTGGGAACAAGCTTTTCGATGAGCAGTTCTTC. Its translation: CASTTLGNKLFDEQFF.

This chain uses TRBV6-5 with TRBJ2-3; 9 bases map to TRBD2. This CDR3 contains 14 residues. J lost 3 bases, V lost 10 bases, and 8 bases had no gene match. Germline V gives CDR1 MNHEY, CDR2 SVGAGI. In DNA form, the CDR3 reads TGTGCCACCTCGGGACTAGCATCAACAGATACGCAGTATTTT. Residues: CATSGLASTDTQYF.

This clone was seen a handful of times. This chain links TRBV7-2 with TRBJ2-1; tentative D call: TRBD2 (6 bases). The V and J ends lost 5 bases and 6 bases respectively, with 11 bases between them. The CDR3 runs to 13 residues. Per the germline V gene, CDR1 is SGHTA and CDR2 is FQGNSA. This CDR3 reads CASSQEGGNEQFF. The CDR3 DNA reads as TGTGCCAGCAGCCAGGAGGGTGGCAATGAGCAGTTCTTC.

This chain joins TRBV7-9 and TRBJ1-5; D unclear. V lost 1 base and J 5 bases, leaving 18 bases between the germline ends. Germline lookup yields CDR1 SEHNR and CDR2 FQNEAQ (reference sequence). The CDR3 is made up of 17 amino acids. This CDR3 is CASSLGAWYEPHQPQHF. The CDR3 DNA follows: TGTGCCAGCAGCTTAGGCGCGTGGTATGAACCCCATCAGCCCCAGCATTTT.

This chain joins TRBV18 and TRBJ1-2, with D hard to call. The CDR3 runs to 15 residues. The V and J ends lost 3 bases and 3 bases respectively, with 14 bases between them. From germline, CDR1 is KGHSH and CDR2 LQKENI. The CDR3 loop reads CASSPSGPSYYGYTF. The CDR3, as DNA: TGTGCCAGCTCACCCTCAGGACCAAGCTACTATGGCTACACCTTC.

The chain recombines TRBV2 with TRBJ2-6, with a possible D match to TRBD2 (5 bases). The V end was cut by 2 bases, the J end by 1 base, with 6 bases between. The V gene's germline CDR1 is SNHLY and CDR2 FYNNEI. The CDR3 totals 15 residues. The CDR3 bases are TGTGCCAGCAGTGAACGCGGGTCTGGGGCCAACGTCCTGACTTTC. This gives the protein CASSERGSGANVLTF. Filled out from reference TRBV2 and TRBJ2-6, the complete variable domain reads EPEVTQTPSHQVTQMGQEVILRCVPISNHLYFYWYRQILGQKVEFLVSFYNNEISEKSEIFDDQFSVERPDGSNFTLKIRSTKLEDSAMYFCASSERGSGANVLTFGAGSRLTVL.

The genes are TRBV7-2 and TRBJ2-6, with D tentatively TRBD1 (6 bases). Trimming shortened V by 4 bases and J by 2 bases, and 9 bases separated the two germline ends. Looked up from germline, CDR1 is SGHTA and CDR2 is FQGNSA. CDR3 size: 15 residues. The CDR3, as DNA: TGTGCCAGCAGCTGGGGACAAGCTGGGGCCAACGTCCTGACTTTC. This codes for CASSWGQAGANVLTF.

Concerning this clone itself: At one boundary the junction diverges from the germline segment, which might be a read error. The V call is TRBV19, the J call TRBJ1-2; 7 nucleotides align to TRBD1. This CDR3 comprises 15 residues. From germline, CDR1 is LNHDA and CDR2 SQIVND (reference sequence). CDR3 region: CASSIGGGRNNGYTF. As DNA, the CDR3 is TGTGCCAGTAGTATAGGAGGGGGCCGTAACAATGGCTACACCTTC.

The V gene is TRBV7-2, the J gene TRBJ1-5, with D unresolved. V shed 2 bases and J shed 0 bases, with 8 bases lying between them. This CDR3 spans 15 amino acids. CDR1 is SGHTA and CDR2 is FQGNSA in the germline V gene. CDR3 coding DNA: TGTGCCAGCAGCTTATCTTGGGATAGCAATCAGCCCCAGCATTTT. Amino acids: CASSLSWDSNQPQHF.